Below are 24 T cell receptor beta chains sequenced from a single sample in a study of blood T cell repertoires in COVID-19. Sequencing was performed with immunoSEQ multiplex PCR; in TCRdb, only in-frame clones are kept and a portion is missing. Among about 250,000 clones listed, roughly four fifths were seen once. Sequenced material: peripheral blood. These receptors originate from an elderly man with acute or convalescent COVID-19.

The table lists this clone with a count of one. The chain joins TRBV24-1 to TRBJ2-2; a weak D match, TRBD2 (6 bases). CDR3 length equals 16 residues. CDR1 and CDR2 (germline): KGHDR, SFDVKD. The V end was cut by 4 bases, the J end by 7 bases, with 18 bases between. As DNA, the CDR3 is TGTGCCACCAGTGACTTCGGAGGGTTAAAAATCGGGGAGCTGTTTTTT. Translation gives CATSDFGGLKIGELFF.

This chain links TRBV3-1 (or the pseudogene TRBV3-2) with TRBJ1-1, with a tentative D call TRBD1 (5 bases). CDR3 size: 15 residues. Germline values: CDR1 LGHDT, CDR2 YNNKEL (reference sequence). V lost 1 base, J lost 0 bases, and 9 bases lay in between. In DNA form, the CDR3 reads TGTGCCAGCAGCCAAGGGGGGGTTATGAACACTGAAGCTTTCTTT. Translated: CASSQGGVMNTEAFF.

This rearrangement joins TRBV2 to TRBJ2-3, with D possibly matching TRBD2 (7 bases). This CDR3 comprises 13 residues. Germline assignment: CDR1 SNHLY and CDR2 FYNNEI. Trimming took 8 bases from V and 5 from J, leaving 14 bases between them. CDR3 in amino acids: CASLRGPGDTQYF. Here the CDR3 DNA reads TGTGCCAGCCTGCGGGGGCCGGGAGATACGCAGTATTTT.

V is TRBV6-5 and J is TRBJ1-2; D uncertain. Germline lookup yields CDR1 MNHEY and CDR2 SVGAGI. The CDR3 is 16 residues long. Deletions cut 2 bases from V and 3 bases from J, with 16 bases between. CDR3 sequence (DNA): TGTGCCAGCAGTTACGTCGGGGTAGGGATTGACTATGGCTACACCTTC. Translation gives CASSYVGVGIDYGYTF.

The rearrangement links TRBV5-1 to TRBJ2-1; 9 bases agree with TRBD1. Germline V gene sequence: CDR1 SGHRS, CDR2 YFSETQ. The CDR3 is 14 amino acids. Unmatched junction bases numbered 3, after V lost 4 bases and J lost 4 bases. CDR3 in DNA: TGCGCCAGCAGCCCGGGACAGGGTTACAATGAGCAGTTCTTC. It specifies CASSPGQGYNEQFF.

This rearrangement joins TRBV24-1 to TRBJ1-4; tentatively, D is TRBD1 (6 bases). The CDR3 sequence is 14 residues long. V was cut by 3 bases and J by 7 bases, with 11 bases left in between. Germline lookup yields CDR1 KGHDR and CDR2 SFDVKD. Here the CDR3 DNA reads TGTGCCACCAGTGATGGGGGGGGCTCTGAAAAACTGTTTTTT. Protein: CATSDGGGSEKLFF.

This chain connects TRBV24-1 to TRBJ2-1, with 9 bases that match TRBD2. The trim removed 7 bases at V and 9 bases at J, leaving 9 bases unmatched. This CDR3 has 14 residues. The germline V gene has CDR1 KGHDR and CDR2 SFDVKD. The CDR3 sequence is CATSLSSGMAEQFF. CDR3 in DNA: TGTGCCACCAGCCTTTCTAGCGGGATGGCTGAGCAGTTCTTC.

This clone appeared a few times. The genes are TRBV2 and TRBJ1-2, with a tentative D call TRBD1 (6 bases). The CDR3 contains 14 residues. Germline V lookup: CDR1 SNHLY, CDR2 FYNNEI. V dropped 5 bases and J dropped 0 bases, with 10 bases sitting between them. The CDR3 nucleotides are TGTGCCAGCAGTCAGGGGATCTCTAACTATGGCTACACCTTC. This gives the protein CASSQGISNYGYTF.

The chain links TRBV5-1 to TRBJ2-2; 8 nucleotides line up with TRBD1. CDR1 and CDR2 (germline): SGHRS, YFSETQ. This CDR3 region has 17 residues. The trim removed 0 bases at V and 5 bases at J, leaving 9 bases unmatched. CDR3 residues: CASSLAVSWTGTGELFF. In nucleotides, the CDR3 is TGCGCCAGCAGCTTGGCGGTTTCGTGGACAGGGACCGGGGAGCTGTTTTTT.

The chain is built from TRBV24-1 and TRBJ1-2, with TRBD1 matching over 7 bases. The ends lost 0 bases at V and 4 bases at J; junction bases unmatched: 4. Germline lookup yields CDR1 KGHDR and CDR2 SFDVKD. The CDR3 runs to 15 residues. The CDR3 loop is CATSDLSGTAYGYTF. CDR3 nucleotide sequence: TGTGCCACCAGTGATTTGTCAGGGACAGCCTATGGCTACACCTTC.

The CDR3 sequence: CASSLGAASPKKTF. CDR3 nucleotides: TGTGCCAGCAGCTTAGGCGCGGCCAGTCCTAAAAAAACCTTC. The gene calls are TRBV11-2 and TRBJ1-2, with no clear D. The germline V gene has CDR1 SGHAT and CDR2 FQNNGV. The germline V and J ends were trimmed by 1 base and 14 bases, with 20 bases remaining between them. The CDR3 is 14 amino acids.

CDR3: CASSIDWSSGNTIYF. DNA of the CDR3: TGTGCCAGTAGTATAGACTGGAGCTCTGGAAACACCATATATTTT. This chain links TRBV19 with TRBJ1-3, with D uncertain. Germline CDR1 LNHDA, CDR2 SQIVND (reference sequence). The CDR3 has 15 amino acids. The V end lost 0 bases, the J end lost 0 bases, and 6 bases lay between the germline ends.

The J gene is TRBJ1-5, the V gene TRBV12-1; TRBD1 was called by the table and not checked on the DNA. TRBV12-1 is a pseudogene. The CDR3 covers 15 residues. CDR3 coding DNA: TGTGCCAGCAGCACCACAGGGGTACGCAATCAGCCCCAGCATTTT. Translating it yields CASSTTGVRNQPQHF.

The V and J genes are TRBV28 and TRBJ1-5; no reliable D call. The CDR3 sequence is 15 residues long. V was pared by 7 bases and J by 3 bases, with 16 bases between. Germline loops: CDR1 MDHEN, CDR2 SYDVKM. The CDR3 reads CASTPASRVNQPQHF. CDR3 sequence (DNA): TGTGCCAGCACGCCGGCATCTCGGGTCAATCAGCCCCAGCATTTT.

This clone was seen more than once but under ten times. The chain recombines TRBV10-3 with TRBJ1-1; 10 bases line up with TRBD1. The CDR3 length is 17 residues. After removal of 0 bases from V and 7 bases from J, the junction contained 11 bases not matched to a gene. Germline lookup yields CDR1 ENHRY and CDR2 SYGVKD. For the CDR3, the DNA is TGTGCCATCAGTGAGTCGATAGGGACAGGGGCTCACGGTGAAGCTTTCTTT. Residues: CAISESIGTGAHGEAFF.

Written as DNA, the CDR3 is TGCAGCGTTGAACTGAGAGGGGGTTGGGTGACAGATACGCAGTATTTT. Translation gives CSVELRGGWVTDTQYF. The chain links TRBV29-1 to TRBJ2-3; possible D gene TRBD1, 6 bases. V was clipped by 2 bases and J by 3 bases, with 18 bases between them. The CDR3 sequence is 16 residues long. Germline-derived CDR1 and CDR2 are SQVTM and ANQGSEA.

The rearrangement joins TRBV28 to TRBJ2-7; no clear D. The CDR3 consists of 15 residues. The ends were cut back, 7 bases at V and 0 bases at J, with 16 bases in the middle. Germline values: CDR1 MDHEN, CDR2 SYDVKM. The CDR3 reads CASNTLPGSSYEQYF. For the CDR3, the DNA is TGTGCCAGCAACACTCTTCCGGGTAGCTCCTACGAGCAGTACTTC.

This clone appeared a single time. The sample carries other DNA sequences with the same CDR3. The rearrangement uses TRBV6-1 and TRBJ1-1, with D perhaps matching TRBD1 (5 bases). Germline V gene data show CDR1 as MNHNS and CDR2 as SASEGT. There are 13 residues in the CDR3. With 2 bases removed from V and 2 bases from J, the gap between germline ends came to 6 bases. The CDR3 spells CASSERGNTEAFF. In DNA, the CDR3 is TGTGCCAGCAGTGAAAGGGGTAACACTGAAGCTTTCTTT.

The rearrangement uses TRBV27 and TRBJ1-2, with D unclear. The CDR3 length is 14 residues. Between the trimmed V and J ends, which lost 4 bases and 1 base, there was a span of 10 bases. CDR1 and CDR2 (germline): MNHEY, SMNVEV (reference sequence). This CDR3 reads CASSSRTGNYGYTF. The DNA for the CDR3 is TGTGCCAGCAGTTCACGGACTGGTAACTATGGCTACACCTTC.

The V call is TRBV5-4, the J call TRBJ1-2; possible D gene TRBD1, 6 bases. V was clipped by 1 base and J by 3 bases, with 7 bases between them. Germline V gives CDR1 SGHNT, CDR2 YYREEE (reference sequence). The CDR3 loop spans 13 amino acids. CDR3 sequence (DNA): TGTGCCAGCAGCTTGACAGGGCACTATGGCTACACCTTC. It codes for CASSLTGHYGYTF.

V gene TRBV11-1 combines with J gene TRBJ2-2; 10 positions match TRBD1. V shed 5 bases and J 6 bases; nucleotides not matched to a gene: 9. Germline CDR1 SGHAT, CDR2 FQDESV (reference sequence). The length of the CDR3 is 16 residues. CDR3 region: CASSRRQGALPGELFF. CDR3 coding DNA: TGTGCCAGCAGCCGCCGACAGGGGGCGCTTCCCGGGGAGCTGTTTTTT.

The V gene is TRBV6-6, the J gene TRBJ1-2, with TRBD1 matching 9 bases. The CDR3 spans 12 residues. V lost 7 bases to trimming and J lost 8 bases; unmatched junction nucleotides: 5. Germline CDR1 reads MNHNY; CDR2 reads SVGAGI (reference sequence). CDR3: CASTRTGDGYTF. Here the CDR3 DNA reads TGTGCCAGCACTCGGACAGGGGACGGCTACACCTTC.

Details on this clone: The same CDR3 also results from other DNA sequences found in this sample. This chain joins TRBV4-2 and TRBJ1-5, with TRBD1 matching 9 bases. The CDR3 spans 15 residues. After removal of 5 bases from V and 0 bases from J, the junction contained 2 bases not matched to a gene. Germline assignment: CDR1 LGHNA and CDR2 YNFKEQ. The CDR3 DNA is TGTGCCAGCAGCAGGACAGGGGATAGCAATCAGCCCCAGCATTTT. Translated, it gives CASSRTGDSNQPQHF.

The rearrangement joins TRBV7-6 to TRBJ1-5; tentative D call: TRBD1 (6 bases). There are 16 residues in the CDR3. In germline, CDR1 is SGHVS, CDR2 FNYEAQ. V lost 5 bases and J 0 bases, leaving 14 bases between the germline ends. The CDR3, as DNA: TGTGCCAGCAGCCTCGGGACAACCCATAGCAATCAGCCCCAGCATTTT. This sequence encodes CASSLGTTHSNQPQHF.